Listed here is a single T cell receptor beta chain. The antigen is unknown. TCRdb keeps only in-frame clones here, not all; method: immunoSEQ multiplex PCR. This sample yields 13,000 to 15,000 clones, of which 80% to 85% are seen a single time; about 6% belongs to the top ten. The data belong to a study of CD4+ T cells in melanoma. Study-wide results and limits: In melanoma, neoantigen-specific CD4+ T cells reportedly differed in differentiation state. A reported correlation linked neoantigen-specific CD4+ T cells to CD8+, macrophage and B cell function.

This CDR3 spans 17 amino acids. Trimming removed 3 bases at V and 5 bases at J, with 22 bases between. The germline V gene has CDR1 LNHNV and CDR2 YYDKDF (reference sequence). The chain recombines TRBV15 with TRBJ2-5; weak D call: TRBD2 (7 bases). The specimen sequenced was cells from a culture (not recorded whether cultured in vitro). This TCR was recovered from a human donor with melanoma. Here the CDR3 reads CATSSVKDYREGETQYF. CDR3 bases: TGTGCCACCAGCAGCGTTAAAGATTACAGGGAGGGGGAGACCCAGTACTTC.